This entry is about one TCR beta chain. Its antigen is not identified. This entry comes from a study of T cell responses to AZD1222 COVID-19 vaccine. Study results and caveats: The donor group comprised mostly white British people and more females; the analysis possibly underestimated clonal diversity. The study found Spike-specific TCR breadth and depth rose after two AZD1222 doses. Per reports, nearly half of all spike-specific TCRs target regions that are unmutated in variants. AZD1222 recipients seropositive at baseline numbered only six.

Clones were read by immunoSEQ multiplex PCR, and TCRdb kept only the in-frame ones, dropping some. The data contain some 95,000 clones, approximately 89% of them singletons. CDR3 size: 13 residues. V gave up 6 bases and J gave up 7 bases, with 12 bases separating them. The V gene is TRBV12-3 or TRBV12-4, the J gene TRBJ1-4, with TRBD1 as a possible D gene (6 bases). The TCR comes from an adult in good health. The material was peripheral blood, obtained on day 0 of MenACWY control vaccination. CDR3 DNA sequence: TGTGCCAGCAGGGGGGGGCAGGGTGAAAAACTGTTTTTT. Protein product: CASRGGQGEKLFF.